The entry that follows covers one T cell receptor beta chain sequence. V lost 6 bases and J lost 6, with 18 bases in between. CDR1 and CDR2 (germline): ENHRY, SYGVKD. The CDR3 length is 14 residues. The data were obtained in a study of blood T cell repertoires in COVID-19. The overall study: Researchers got acute and convalescent COVID-19 samples from the United States, Italy and Spain. From T cells, B-cell-depleted T cells, or PBMCs came the material, which was cDNA or gDNA.

In the original analysis: The assay estimated nucleated cells by amplifying reference gene primers. Profiled with immunoSEQ multiplex PCR; TCRdb holds only in-frame clones, not every one. That table is the source of V, J and clone size, and D and trimming were worked out from the DNA. This table holds more than 250,000 clones, almost 85% found once. The chain couples TRBV10-3 to TRBJ2-7, with D perhaps matching TRBD2 (7 bases). The source material was peripheral blood. The receptor comes from a man aged 50-59 years with active or convalescent COVID-19. CDR3 residues: CAIRGGAAPVEQYF. The CDR3 DNA sequence: TGTGCCATCAGGGGGGGGGCAGCTCCTGTCGAGCAGTACTTC.